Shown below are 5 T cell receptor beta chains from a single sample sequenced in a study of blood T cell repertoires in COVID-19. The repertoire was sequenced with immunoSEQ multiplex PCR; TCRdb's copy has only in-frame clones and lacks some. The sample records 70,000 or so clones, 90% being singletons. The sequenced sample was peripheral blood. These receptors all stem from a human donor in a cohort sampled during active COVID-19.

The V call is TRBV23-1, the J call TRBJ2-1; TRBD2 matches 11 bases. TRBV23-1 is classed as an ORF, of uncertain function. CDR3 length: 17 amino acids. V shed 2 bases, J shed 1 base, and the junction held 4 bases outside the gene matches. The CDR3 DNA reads TGCGCCAGCAGTCAACAGACTAGCGGGACATCCTACAATGAGCAGTTCTTC. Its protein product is CASSQQTSGTSYNEQFF.

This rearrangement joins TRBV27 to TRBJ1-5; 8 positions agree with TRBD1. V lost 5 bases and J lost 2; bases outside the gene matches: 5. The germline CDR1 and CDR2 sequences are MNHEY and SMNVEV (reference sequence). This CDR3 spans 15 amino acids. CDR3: CASSPQGVGNQPQHF. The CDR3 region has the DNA TGTGCCAGCAGTCCACAGGGGGTGGGCAATCAGCCCCAGCATTTT.

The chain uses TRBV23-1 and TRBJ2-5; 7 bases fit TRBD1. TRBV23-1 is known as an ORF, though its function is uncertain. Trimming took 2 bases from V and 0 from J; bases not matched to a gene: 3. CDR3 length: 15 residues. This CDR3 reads CASSQAGQDQETQYF. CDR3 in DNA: TGCGCCAGCAGTCAAGCCGGACAGGACCAAGAGACCCAGTACTTC.

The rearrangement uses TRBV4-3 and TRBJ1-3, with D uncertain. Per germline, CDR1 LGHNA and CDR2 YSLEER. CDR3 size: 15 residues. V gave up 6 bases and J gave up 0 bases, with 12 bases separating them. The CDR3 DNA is TGCGCCAGCAGTCTCGTGAGTTACTCTGGAAACACCATATATTTT. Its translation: CASSLVSYSGNTIYF.

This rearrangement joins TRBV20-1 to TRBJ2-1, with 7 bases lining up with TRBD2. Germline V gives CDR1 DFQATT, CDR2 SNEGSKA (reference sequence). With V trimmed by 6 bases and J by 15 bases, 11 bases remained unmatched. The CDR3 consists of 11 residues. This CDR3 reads CSALGGTIMFF. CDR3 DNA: TGCAGTGCCCTGGGGGGGACTATAATGTTCTTC.